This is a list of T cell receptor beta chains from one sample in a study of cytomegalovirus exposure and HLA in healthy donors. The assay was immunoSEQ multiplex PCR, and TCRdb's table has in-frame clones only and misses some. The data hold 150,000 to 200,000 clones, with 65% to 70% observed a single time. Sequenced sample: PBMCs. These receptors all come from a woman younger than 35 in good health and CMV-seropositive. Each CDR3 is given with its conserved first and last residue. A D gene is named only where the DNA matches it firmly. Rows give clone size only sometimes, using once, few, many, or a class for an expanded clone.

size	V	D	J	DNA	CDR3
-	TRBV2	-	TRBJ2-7	TGTGCCAGCCGAGCGGATCCCTCCTACGAGCAGTACTTC	CASRADPSYEQYF
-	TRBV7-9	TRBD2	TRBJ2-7	TGTGCCAGCAGCCTGCCGACAGGGACTAGCGGGAATCACGAGCAGTACTTC	CASSLPTGTSGNHEQYF
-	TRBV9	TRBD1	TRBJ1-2	TGTGCCAGCAGCCCGTCCGGGACAGGGAATGGCTACACCTTC	CASSPSGTGNGYTF
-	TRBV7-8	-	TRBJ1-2	TGTGCCAGCAGCTACACAGGGATCCCACTCTATGGCTACACCTTC	CASSYTGIPLYGYTF
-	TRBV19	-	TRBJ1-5	TGTGCCAGTACCTATAGCAATCAGCCCCAGCATTTT	CASTYSNQPQHF
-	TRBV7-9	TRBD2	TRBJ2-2	TGTGCCAGCAGCTTAGGACTAGCGGGAGCCGGGGAGCTGTTTTTT	CASSLGLAGAGELFF
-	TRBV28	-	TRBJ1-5	TGTGCCAGCACCCGGAGGTATAGCAATCAGCCCCAGCATTTT	CASTRRYSNQPQHF
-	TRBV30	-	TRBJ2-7	TGTGCCTGGACAGGGGCAGGCGAGCAGTACTTC	CAWTGAGEQYF
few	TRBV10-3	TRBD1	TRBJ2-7	TGTGCCATCAGGGGGACAGGGGGCGAGCAGTACTTC	CAIRGTGGEQYF
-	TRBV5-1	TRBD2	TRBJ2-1	TGCGCCAGCAGCTGGACCCTAGCGGGGGGGCCCAATGAGCAGTTCTTC	CASSWTLAGGPNEQFF
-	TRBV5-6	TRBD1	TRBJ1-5	TGTGCCAGCAGCAGCCGGGACAGTAATCAGCCCCAGCATTTT	CASSSRDSNQPQHF
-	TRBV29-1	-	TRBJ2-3	TGCAGCGTTGCCCCTAGCGATTCCACAGATACGCAGTATTTT	CSVAPSDSTDTQYF
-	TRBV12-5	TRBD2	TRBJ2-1	TGTGCTAGTGGTGGGGGACTAGCGGGATTCAATGAGCAGTTCTTC	CASGGGLAGFNEQFF
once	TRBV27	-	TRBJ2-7	TGTGCCAGCAGTTTTGAGGGAGCCTACGAGCAGTACTTC	CASSFEGAYEQYF
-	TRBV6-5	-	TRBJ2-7	TGTGCCAGCAGTCTACGGGGCGAGCAGTACTTC	CASSLRGEQYF
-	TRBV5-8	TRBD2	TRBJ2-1	TGTGCCAGCAGCCCTGGGAGGGGAGCTGGGAGTGAGCAGTTCTTC	CASSPGRGAGSEQFF
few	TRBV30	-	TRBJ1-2	TGTGCCTGGAGTGTAGAGGGAGCGGAAGGCTACACCTTC	CAWSVEGAEGYTF
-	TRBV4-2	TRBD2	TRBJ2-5	TGTGCCAGCAGCCAAGGGGATACTAGCGGGATCAACCAAGAGACCCAGTACTTC	CASSQGDTSGINQETQYF
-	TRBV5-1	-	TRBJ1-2	TGCGCCAGCAGCTTGGGTGAGGGTCTCGGCTATGGCTACACCTTC	CASSLGEGLGYGYTF